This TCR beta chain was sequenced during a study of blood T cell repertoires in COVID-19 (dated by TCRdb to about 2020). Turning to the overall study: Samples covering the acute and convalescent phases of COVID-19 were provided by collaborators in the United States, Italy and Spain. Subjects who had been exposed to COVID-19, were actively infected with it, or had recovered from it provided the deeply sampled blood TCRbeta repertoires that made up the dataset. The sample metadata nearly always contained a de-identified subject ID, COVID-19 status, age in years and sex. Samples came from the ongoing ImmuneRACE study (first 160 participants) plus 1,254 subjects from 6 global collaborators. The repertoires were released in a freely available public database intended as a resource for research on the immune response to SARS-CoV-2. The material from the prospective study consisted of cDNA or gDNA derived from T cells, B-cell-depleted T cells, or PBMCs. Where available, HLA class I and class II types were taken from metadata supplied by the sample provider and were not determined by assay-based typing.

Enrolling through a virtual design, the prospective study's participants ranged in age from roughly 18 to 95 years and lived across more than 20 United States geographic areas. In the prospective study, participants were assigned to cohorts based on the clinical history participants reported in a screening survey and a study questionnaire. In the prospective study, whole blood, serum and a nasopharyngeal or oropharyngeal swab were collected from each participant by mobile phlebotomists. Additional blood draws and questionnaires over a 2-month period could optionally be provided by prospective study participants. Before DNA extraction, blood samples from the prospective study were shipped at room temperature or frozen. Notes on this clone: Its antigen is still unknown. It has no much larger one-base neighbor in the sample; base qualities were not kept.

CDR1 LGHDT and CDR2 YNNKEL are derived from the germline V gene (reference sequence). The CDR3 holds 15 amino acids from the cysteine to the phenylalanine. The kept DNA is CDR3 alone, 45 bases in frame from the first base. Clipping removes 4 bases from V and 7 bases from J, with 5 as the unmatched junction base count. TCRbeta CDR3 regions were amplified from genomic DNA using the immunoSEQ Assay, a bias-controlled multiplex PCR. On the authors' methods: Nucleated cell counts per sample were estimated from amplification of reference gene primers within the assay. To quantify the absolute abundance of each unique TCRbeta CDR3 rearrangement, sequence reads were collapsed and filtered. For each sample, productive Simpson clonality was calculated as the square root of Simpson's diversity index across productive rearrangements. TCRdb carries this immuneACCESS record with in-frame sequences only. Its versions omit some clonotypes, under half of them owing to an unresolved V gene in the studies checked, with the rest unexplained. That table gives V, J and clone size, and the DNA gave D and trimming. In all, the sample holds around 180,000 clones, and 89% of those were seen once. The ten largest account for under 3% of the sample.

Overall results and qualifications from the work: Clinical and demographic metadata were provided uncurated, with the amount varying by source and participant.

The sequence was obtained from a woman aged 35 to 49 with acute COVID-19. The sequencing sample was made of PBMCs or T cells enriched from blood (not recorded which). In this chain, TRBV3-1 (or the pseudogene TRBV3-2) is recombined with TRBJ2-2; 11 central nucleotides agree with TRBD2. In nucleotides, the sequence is TGTGCCAGCAGCCGTCTAGCGGGGGGTAGCGGGGAGCTGTTTTTT. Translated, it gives CASSRLAGGSGELFF.